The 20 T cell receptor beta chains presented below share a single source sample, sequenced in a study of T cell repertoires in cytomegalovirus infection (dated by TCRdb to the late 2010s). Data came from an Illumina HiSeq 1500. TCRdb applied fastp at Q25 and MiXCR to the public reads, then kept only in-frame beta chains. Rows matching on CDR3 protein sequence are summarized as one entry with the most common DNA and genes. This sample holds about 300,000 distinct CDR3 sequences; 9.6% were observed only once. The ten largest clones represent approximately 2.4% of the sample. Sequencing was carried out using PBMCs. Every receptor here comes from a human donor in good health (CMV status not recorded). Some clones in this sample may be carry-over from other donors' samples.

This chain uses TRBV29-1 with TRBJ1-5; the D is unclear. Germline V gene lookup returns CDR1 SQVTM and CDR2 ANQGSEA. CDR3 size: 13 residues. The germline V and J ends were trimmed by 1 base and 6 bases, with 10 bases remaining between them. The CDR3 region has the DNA TGCAGCGTTGAAGTCGCGGAGGGTCAGCCCCAGCATTTT. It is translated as CSVEVAEGQPQHF.

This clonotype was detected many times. CDR3 nucleotides: TGTGCCAGCAGCTTCGCTGCCGGGACTAGCGGGGCTGGCACAGATACGCAGTATTTT. Translation: CASSFAAGTSGAGTDTQYF. This sequence joins TRBV7-2 and TRBJ2-3, with 13 bases aligning to TRBD2. V gave up 3 bases and J gave up 1 base; unmatched junction bases: 10. Germline V gene data show CDR1 as SGHTA and CDR2 as FQGNSA. The CDR3 sequence is 19 residues long.

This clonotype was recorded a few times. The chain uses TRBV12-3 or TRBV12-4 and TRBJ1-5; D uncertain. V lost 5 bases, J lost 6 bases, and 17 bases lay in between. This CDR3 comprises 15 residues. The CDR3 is CASSISDGSGQPQHF. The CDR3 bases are TGTGCCAGCAGTATTTCGGACGGGTCGGGTCAGCCCCAGCATTTT.

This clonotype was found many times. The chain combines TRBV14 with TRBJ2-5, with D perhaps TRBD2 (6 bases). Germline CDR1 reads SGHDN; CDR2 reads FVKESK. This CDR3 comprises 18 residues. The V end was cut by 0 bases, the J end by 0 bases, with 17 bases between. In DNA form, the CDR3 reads TGTGCCAGCAGCCAAGATTTTACAGGAACGGGGGACCAAGAGACCCAGTACTTC. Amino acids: CASSQDFTGTGDQETQYF.

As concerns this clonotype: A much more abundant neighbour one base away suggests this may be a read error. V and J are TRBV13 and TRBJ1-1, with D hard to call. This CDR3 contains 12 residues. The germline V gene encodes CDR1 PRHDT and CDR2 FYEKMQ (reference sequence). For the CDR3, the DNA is TGTGCCAACAGCCCGGAAAGCACTGAAGCTTTCTTT. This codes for CANSPESTEAFF.

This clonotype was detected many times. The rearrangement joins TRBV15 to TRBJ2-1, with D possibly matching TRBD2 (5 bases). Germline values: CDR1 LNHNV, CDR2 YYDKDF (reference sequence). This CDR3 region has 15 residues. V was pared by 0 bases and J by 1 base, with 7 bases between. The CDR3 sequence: CATSRDRGSYNEQFF. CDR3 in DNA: TGTGCCACCAGCAGAGATCGGGGTTCCTACAATGAGCAGTTCTTC.

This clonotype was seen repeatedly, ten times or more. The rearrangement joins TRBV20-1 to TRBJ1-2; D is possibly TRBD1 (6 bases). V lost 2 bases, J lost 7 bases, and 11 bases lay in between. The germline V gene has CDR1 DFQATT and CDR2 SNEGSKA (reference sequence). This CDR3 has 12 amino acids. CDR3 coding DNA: TGCAGTGCTAGAAACAGGGACTCTGGCTACACCTTC. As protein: CSARNRDSGYTF.

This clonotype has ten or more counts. CDR3 in amino acids: CASSYSIPLTGLETNEKLFF. The CDR3 DNA follows: TGTGCCAGCAGTTACTCGATACCCCTGACGGGACTGGAGACTAATGAAAAACTGTTTTTT. The chain couples TRBV6-5 to TRBJ1-4; D may be TRBD1 (5 bases). Trimming left V 0 bases short and J 2 bases short, with 22 bases between. The CDR3 has 20 amino acids. Germline V gene lookup returns CDR1 MNHEY and CDR2 SVGAGI.

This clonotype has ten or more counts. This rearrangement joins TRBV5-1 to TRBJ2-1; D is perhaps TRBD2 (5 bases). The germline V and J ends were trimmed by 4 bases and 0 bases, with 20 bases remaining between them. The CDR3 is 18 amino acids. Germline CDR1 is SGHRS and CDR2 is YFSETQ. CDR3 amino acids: CASSVRSRTGSSYNEQFF. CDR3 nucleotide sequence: TGCGCCAGCAGCGTCCGTTCGAGGACGGGGAGCTCCTACAATGAGCAGTTCTTC.

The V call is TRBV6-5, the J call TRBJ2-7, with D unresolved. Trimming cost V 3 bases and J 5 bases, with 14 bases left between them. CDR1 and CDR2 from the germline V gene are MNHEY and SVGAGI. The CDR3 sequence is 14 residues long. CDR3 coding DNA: TGTGCCAGCAGTTATTCCACACAAGGCAACGAGCAGTACTTC. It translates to CASSYSTQGNEQYF.

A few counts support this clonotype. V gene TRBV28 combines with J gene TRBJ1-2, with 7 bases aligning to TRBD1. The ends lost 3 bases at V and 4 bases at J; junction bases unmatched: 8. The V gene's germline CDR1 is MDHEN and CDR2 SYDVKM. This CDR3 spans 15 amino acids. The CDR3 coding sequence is TGTGCCAGCAGTTTCGGTCAGGGGGTGGTCTATGGCTACACCTTC. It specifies CASSFGQGVVYGYTF.

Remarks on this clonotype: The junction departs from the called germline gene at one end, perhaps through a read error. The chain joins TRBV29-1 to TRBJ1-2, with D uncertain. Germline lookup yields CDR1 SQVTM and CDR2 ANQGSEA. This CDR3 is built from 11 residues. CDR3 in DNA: TGCAGCGTTGGAGGACCTGACCCACTTAAATTC. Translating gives CSVGGPDPLKF.

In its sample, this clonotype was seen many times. Here the CDR3 DNA reads TGCGCCAGCAGCTCACTAGCGGGGGGGACCTACGAGCAGTACTTC. Amino acids: CASSSLAGGTYEQYF. V gene TRBV5-1 combines with J gene TRBJ2-7; the match to TRBD2 covers 13 bases. The CDR3 has 15 residues. Unmatched junction bases numbered 2, after V lost 3 bases and J lost 2 bases. Germline loops: CDR1 SGHRS, CDR2 YFSETQ.

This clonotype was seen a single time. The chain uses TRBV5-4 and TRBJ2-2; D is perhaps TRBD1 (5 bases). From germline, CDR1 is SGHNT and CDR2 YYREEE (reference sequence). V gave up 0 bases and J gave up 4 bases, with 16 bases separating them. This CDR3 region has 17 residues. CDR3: CASSLDRIGIGTGELFF. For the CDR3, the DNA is TGTGCCAGCAGCTTGGACAGGATAGGAATTGGCACCGGGGAGCTGTTTTTT.

CDR3 region: CASSLPFAEQFF. For the CDR3, the DNA is TGTGCCAGCAGCTTACCGTTTGCTGAGCAGTTCTTC. The chain recombines TRBV3-1 with TRBJ2-1; no reliable D call. Germline CDR1 and CDR2: LGHDT and YNNKEL (reference sequence). CDR3 length equals 12 residues. Trimming shortened V by 5 bases and J by 9 bases, and 11 bases separated the two germline ends.

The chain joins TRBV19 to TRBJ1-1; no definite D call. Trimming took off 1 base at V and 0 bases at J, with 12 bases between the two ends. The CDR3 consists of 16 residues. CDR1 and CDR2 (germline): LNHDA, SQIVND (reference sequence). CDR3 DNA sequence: TGTGCCAGTAGTATAGTGGGTCAGATCATGAACACTGAAGCTTTCTTT. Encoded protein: CASSIVGQIMNTEAFF.

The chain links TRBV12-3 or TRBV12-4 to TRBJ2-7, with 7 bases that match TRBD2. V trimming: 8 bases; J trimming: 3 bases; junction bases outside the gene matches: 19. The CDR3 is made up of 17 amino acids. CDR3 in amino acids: CASRETSWTRGDYEQYF. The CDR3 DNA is TGTGCCAGCCGCGAGACATCCTGGACTAGGGGAGACTACGAGCAGTACTTC.

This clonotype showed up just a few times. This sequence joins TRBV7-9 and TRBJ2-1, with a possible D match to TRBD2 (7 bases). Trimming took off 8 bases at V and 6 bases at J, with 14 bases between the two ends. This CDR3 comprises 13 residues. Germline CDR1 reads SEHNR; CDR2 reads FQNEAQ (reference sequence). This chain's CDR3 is CASVNGGANEQFF. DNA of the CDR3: TGTGCCAGCGTCAATGGGGGGGCCAATGAGCAGTTCTTC.

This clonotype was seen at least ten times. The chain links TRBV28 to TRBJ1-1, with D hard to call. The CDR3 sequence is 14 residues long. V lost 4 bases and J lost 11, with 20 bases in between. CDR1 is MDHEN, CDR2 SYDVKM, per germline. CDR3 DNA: TGTGCCAGCAGTTCCCCGACGATTACTGGCTCCGCTTTCTTT. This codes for CASSSPTITGSAFF.

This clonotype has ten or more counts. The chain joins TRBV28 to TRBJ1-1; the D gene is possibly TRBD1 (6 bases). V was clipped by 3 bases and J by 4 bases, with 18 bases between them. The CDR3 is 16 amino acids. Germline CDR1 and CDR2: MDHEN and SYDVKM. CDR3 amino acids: CASSFLRGALGTEAFF. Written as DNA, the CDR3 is TGTGCCAGCAGTTTTTTGCGGGGGGCCCTAGGCACTGAAGCTTTCTTT.